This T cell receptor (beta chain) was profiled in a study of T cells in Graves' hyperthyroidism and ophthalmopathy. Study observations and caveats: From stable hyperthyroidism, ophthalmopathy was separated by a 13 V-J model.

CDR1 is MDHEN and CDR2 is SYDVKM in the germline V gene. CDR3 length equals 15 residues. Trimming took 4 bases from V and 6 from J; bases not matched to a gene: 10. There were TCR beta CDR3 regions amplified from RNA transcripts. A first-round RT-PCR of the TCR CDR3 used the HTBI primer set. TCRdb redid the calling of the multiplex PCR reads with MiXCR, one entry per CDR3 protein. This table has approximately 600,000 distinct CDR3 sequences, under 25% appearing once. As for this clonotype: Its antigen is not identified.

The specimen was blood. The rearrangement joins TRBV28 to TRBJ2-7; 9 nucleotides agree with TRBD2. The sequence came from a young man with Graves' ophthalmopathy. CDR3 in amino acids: CASSYGTSQRAEQYF. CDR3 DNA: TGTGCCAGCAGTTATGGGACTAGCCAACGAGCCGAGCAGTACTTC.